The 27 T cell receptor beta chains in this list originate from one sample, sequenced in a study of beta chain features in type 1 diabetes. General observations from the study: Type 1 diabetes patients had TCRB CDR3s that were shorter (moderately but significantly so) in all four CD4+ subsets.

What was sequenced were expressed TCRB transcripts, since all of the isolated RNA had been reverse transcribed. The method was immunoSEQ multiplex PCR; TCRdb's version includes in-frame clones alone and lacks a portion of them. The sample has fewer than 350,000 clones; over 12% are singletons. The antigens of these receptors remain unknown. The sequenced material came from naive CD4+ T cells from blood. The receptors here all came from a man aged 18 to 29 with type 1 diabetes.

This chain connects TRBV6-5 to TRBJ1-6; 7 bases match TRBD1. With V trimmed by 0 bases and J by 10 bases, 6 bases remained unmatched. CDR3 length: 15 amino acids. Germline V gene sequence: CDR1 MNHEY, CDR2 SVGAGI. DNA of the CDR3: TGTGCCAGCAGTTACTCACAGGGGATTGCATCACCCCTCCACTTT. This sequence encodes CASSYSQGIASPLHF.

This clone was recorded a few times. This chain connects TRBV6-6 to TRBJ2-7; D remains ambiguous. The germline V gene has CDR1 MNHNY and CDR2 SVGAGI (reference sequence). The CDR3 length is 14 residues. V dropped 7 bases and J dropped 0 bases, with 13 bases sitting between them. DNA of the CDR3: TGTGCCAGCACTTCAATGGGCGACTCCTACGAGCAGTACTTC. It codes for CASTSMGDSYEQYF.

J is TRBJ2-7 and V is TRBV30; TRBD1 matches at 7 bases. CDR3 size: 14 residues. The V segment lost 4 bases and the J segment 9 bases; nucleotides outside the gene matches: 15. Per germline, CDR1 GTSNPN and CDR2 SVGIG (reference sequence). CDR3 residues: CAWNPGQSLRGQYF. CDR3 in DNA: TGTGCCTGGAACCCGGGACAGAGTCTACGAGGGCAGTACTTC.

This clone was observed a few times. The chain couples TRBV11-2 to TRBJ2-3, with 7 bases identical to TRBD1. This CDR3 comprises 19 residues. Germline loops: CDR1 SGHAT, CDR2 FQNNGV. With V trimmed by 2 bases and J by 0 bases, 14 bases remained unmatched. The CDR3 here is CASSLMPKGAAYSTDTQYF. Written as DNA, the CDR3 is TGTGCCAGCAGCTTAATGCCTAAGGGGGCAGCTTATAGCACAGATACGCAGTATTTT.

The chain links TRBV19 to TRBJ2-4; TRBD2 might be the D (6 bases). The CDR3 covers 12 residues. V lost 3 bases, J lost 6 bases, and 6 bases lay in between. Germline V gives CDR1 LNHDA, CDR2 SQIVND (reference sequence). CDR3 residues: CASSMGGNIQYF. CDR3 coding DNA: TGTGCCAGTAGTATGGGGGGAAACATTCAGTACTTC.

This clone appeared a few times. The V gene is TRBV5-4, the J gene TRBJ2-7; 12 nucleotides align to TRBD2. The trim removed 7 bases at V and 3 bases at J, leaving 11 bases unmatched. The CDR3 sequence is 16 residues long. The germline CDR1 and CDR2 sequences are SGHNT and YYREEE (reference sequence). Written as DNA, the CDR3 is TGTGCCAGCGCGATAATGACTAGCGGGAGAGGCTACGAGCAGTACTTC. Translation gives CASAIMTSGRGYEQYF.

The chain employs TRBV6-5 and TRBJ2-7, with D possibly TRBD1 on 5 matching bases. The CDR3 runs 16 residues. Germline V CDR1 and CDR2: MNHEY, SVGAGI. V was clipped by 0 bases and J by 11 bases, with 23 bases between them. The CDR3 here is CASSYSSGSVKGWEYF. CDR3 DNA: TGTGCCAGCAGTTACTCGAGTGGTTCCGTAAAGGGGTGGGAGTACTTC.

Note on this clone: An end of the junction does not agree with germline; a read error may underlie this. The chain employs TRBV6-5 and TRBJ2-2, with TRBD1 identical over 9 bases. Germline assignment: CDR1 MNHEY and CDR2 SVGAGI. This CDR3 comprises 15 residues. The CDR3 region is CASREGQGNPGELFF. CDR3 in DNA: TGTGCCAGCCGAGAAGGACAGGGGAACCCCGGGGAGCTGTTTTTT.

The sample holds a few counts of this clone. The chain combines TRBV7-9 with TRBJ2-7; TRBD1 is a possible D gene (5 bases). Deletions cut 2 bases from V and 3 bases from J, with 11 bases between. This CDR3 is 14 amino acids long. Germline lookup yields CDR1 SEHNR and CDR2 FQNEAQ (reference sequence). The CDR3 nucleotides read TGTGCCAGCAGCTTATCACAGGTGAACTACGAGCAGTACTTC. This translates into CASSLSQVNYEQYF.

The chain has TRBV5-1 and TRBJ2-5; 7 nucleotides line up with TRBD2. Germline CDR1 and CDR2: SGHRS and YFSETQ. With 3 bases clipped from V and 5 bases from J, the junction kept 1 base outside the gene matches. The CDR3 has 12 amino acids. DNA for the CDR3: TGCGCCAGCAGCTCCGGGGGGGAGACCCAGTACTTC. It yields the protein CASSSGGETQYF.

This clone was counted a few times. In DNA, the CDR3 is TGTGCCAGCAGCCCTACCCTGCTAGCGGTAACAAACAATGAGCAGTTCTTC. This codes for CASSPTLLAVTNNEQFF. V is TRBV7-9 and J is TRBJ2-1, with 7 bases identical to TRBD2. CDR3 size: 17 residues. With 5 bases clipped from V and 5 bases from J, the junction kept 15 bases outside the gene matches. Germline values: CDR1 SEHNR, CDR2 FQNEAQ (reference sequence). Full variable domain (remainder filled in from reference TRBV7-9 and TRBJ2-1): DTGVSQNPRHKITKRGQNVTFRCDPISEHNRLYWYRQTLGQGPEFLTYFQNEAQLEKSRLLSDRFSAERPKGSFSTLEIQRTEQGDSAMYLCASSPTLLAVTNNEQFFGPGTRLTVL.

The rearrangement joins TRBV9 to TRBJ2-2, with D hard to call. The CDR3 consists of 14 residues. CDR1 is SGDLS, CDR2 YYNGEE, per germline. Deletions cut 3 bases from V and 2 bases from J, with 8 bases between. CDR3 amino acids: CASSAPYNTGELFF. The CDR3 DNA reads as TGTGCCAGCAGCGCCCCCTATAACACCGGGGAGCTGTTTTTT. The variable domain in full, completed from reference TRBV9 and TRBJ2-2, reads DSGVTQTPKHLITATGQRVTLRCSPRSGDLSVYWYQQSLDQGLQFLIQYYNGEERAKGNILERFSAQQFPDLHSELNLSSLELGDSALYFCASSAPYNTGELFFGEGSRLTVL.

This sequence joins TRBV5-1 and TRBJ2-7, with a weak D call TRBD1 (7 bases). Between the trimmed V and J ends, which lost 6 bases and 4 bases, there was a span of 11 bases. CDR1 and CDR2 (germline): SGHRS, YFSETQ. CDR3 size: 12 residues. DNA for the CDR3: TGCGCCAGCACCCAGGGGGGATACGAGCAGTACTTC. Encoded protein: CASTQGGYEQYF.

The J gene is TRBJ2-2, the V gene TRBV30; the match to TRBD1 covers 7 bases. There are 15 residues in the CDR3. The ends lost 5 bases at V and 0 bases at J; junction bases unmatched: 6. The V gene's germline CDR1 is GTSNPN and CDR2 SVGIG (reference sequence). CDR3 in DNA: TGTGCCTGGTCCAGGGGGACGTCGAACACCGGGGAGCTGTTTTTT. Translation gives CAWSRGTSNTGELFF.

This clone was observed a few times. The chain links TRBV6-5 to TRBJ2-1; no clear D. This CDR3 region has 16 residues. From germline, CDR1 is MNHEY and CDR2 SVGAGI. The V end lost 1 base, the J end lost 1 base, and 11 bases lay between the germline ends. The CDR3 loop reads CASSYWPRKSYNEQFF. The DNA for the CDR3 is TGTGCCAGCAGTTACTGGCCCCGAAAATCCTACAATGAGCAGTTCTTC.

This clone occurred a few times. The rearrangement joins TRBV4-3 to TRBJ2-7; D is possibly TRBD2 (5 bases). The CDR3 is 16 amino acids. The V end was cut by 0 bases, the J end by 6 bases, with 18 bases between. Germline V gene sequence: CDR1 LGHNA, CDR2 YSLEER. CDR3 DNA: TGCGCCAGCAGCCAAGATCCCAGCGCTTCCGGAGGCGAGCAGTACTTC. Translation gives CASSQDPSASGGEQYF.

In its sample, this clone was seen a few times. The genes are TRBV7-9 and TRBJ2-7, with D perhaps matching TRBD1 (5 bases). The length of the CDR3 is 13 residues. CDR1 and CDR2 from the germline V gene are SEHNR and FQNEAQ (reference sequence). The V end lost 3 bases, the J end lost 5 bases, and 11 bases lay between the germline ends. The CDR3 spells CASSFTGDHEQYF. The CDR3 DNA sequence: TGTGCCAGCAGCTTCACAGGCGACCACGAGCAGTACTTC.

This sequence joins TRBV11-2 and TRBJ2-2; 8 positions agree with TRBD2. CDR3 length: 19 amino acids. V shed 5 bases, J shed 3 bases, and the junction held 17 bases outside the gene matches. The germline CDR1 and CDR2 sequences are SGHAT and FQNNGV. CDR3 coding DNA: TGTGCCAGCAGCCCTACACGGGTGAGAGCGGGAGCTGACACCGGGGAGCTGTTTTTT. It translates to CASSPTRVRAGADTGELFF.

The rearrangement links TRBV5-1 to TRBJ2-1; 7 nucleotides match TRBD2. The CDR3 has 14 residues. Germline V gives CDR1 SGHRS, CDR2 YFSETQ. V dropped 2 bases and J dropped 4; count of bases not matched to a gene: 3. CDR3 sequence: CASSFGGGYNEQFF. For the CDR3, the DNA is TGCGCCAGCAGCTTCGGCGGGGGTTACAATGAGCAGTTCTTC.

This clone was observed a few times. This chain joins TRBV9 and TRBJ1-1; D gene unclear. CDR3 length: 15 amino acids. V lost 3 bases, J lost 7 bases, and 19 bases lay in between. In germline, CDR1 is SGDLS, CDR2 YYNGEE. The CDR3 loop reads CASSAQPVEGFEAFF. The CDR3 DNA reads TGTGCCAGCAGCGCCCAGCCGGTTGAGGGATTTGAAGCTTTCTTT.

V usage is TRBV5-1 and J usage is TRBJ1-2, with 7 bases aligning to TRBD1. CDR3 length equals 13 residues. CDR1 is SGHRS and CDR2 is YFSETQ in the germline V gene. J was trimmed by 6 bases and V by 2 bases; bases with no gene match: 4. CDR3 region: CASSLQGNNGYTF. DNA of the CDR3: TGCGCCAGCAGCTTACAGGGGAACAATGGCTACACCTTC.

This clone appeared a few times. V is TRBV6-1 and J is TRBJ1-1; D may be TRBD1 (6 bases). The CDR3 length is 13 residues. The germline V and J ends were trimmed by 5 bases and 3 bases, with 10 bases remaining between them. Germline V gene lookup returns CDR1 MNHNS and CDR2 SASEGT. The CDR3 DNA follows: TGTGCCAGCAGTCCGGGACACTACACTGAAGCTTTCTTT. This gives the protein CASSPGHYTEAFF.

CDR3 nucleotides: TGTGCCAGCAGGCCTTTGGGACAGAACACTGAAGCTTTCTTT. Translating gives CASRPLGQNTEAFF. The genes are TRBV25-1 and TRBJ1-1, with a weak D call TRBD1 (6 bases). Germline V gene lookup returns CDR1 MGHDK and CDR2 SYGVNS. V was cut by 6 bases and J by 1 base, with 12 bases left in between. The CDR3 spans 14 residues.

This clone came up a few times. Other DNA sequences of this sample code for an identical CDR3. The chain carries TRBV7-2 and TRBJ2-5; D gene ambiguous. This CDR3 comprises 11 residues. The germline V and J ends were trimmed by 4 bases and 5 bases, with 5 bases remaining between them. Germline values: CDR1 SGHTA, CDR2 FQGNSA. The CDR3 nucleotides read TGTGCCAGCAGCTCCCAGGAGACCCAGTACTTC. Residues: CASSSQETQYF.

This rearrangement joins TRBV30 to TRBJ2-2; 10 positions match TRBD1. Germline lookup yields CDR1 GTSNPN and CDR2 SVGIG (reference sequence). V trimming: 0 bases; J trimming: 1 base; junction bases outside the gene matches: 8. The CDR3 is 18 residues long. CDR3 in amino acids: CAWSVIRQGARNTGELFF. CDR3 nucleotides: TGTGCCTGGAGTGTAATCAGACAGGGGGCACGGAACACCGGGGAGCTGTTTTTT.

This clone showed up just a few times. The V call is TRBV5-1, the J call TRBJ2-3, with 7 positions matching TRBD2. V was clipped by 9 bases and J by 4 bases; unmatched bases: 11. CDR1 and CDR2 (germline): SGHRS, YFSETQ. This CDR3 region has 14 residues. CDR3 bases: TGCGCCACCGCCCGGGGCGGGAGTGCAGATACGCAGTATTTT. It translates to CATARGGSADTQYF.

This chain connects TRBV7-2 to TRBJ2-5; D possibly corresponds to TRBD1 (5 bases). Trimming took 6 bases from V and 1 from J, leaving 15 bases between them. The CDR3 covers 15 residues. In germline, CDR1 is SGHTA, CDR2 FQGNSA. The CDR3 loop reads CASRFLSGLQETQYF. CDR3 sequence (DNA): TGTGCCAGCAGGTTCCTTTCAGGGCTCCAAGAGACCCAGTACTTC. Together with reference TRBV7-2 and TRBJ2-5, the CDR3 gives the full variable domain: GAGVSQSPSNKVTEKGKDVELRCDPISGHTALYWYRQSLGQGLEFLIYFQGNSAPDKSGLPSDRFSAERTGGSVSTLTIQRTQQEDSAVYLCASRFLSGLQETQYFGPGTRLLVL.